Listed here is a single T cell receptor (beta chain). CDR1 is SGHRS, CDR2 YFSETQ, per germline. The CDR3 is 13 residues long. Unmatched junction bases numbered 6, after V lost 6 bases and J lost 4 bases. Methods used by the authors: The authors estimated nucleated cell counts from reference gene primer amplification. The assay was immunoSEQ multiplex PCR, and TCRdb's table has in-frame clones only and misses some. That table furnishes V, J and clone size, whereas the DNA furnished D and trimming. Found here are a few hundred thousand clones, roughly 90% of them singletons; the top ten hold roughly 6.5%. The sample is drawn from a study of blood T cell repertoires in COVID-19. Background on the study: The study drew acute and convalescent COVID-19 samples from the United States, Italy and Spain. Sources were T cells, B-cell-depleted T cells, or PBMCs; the material itself was cDNA or gDNA.

The sequence derives from a young man who had recovered from COVID-19. Sequencing input: peripheral blood. The genes are TRBV5-1 and TRBJ2-7; 8 bases map to TRBD2. CDR3 coding DNA: TGCGCCAGCAAAAAGACTAGCGTGTACGAGCAGTACTTC. This codes for CASKKTSVYEQYF. Supplemented by reference TRBV5-1 and TRBJ2-7, the full variable domain reads KAGVTQTPRYLIKTRGQQVTLSCSPISGHRSVSWYQQTPGQGLQFLFEYFSETQRNKGNFPGRFSGRQFSNSRSEMNVSTLELGDSALYLCASKKTSVYEQYFGPGTRLTVT.